The source of this T cell receptor (beta chain) is a study of blood T cell repertoires in COVID-19 (dated by TCRdb to 2018 to 2021). Broadly, across the study: Samples covering the acute and convalescent phases of COVID-19 were provided by collaborators in the United States, Italy and Spain. The dataset comprised deeply sampled blood TCRbeta repertoires from subjects exposed to, actively infected with, or recovered from COVID-19. The material from the prospective study consisted of cDNA or gDNA derived from T cells, B-cell-depleted T cells, or PBMCs. Where available, HLA class I and class II types were obtained from metadata supplied by the sample provider rather than from assay-based typing. The repertoires were made available in a free public database intended to serve as a resource for research on the immune response to SARS-CoV-2. Samples were obtained from the ongoing ImmuneRACE study (first 160 participants) and from roughly 1,300 subjects provided by 6 global collaborators. Sample metadata almost always included a de-identified subject ID, COVID-19 status, age in years and sex. General findings and caveats noted by the study authors: How much clinical and demographic metadata was included differed by source and by participant, and the metadata was provided uncurated.

V lost 4 bases and J lost 6 bases, and the count of bases not matched to a germline gene is 1. Based on the germline V gene (reference sequence), the CDR1 and CDR2 sequences are SGHKS and YYEKEE. The CDR3, cysteine through phenylalanine, is 14 amino acids long. Of all the DNA, just the CDR3 is kept, 42 bases in frame from base 1. The immunoSEQ Assay, a bias-controlled multiplex PCR, was used to amplify TCRbeta CDR3 regions from genomic DNA. The published analysis was carried out like this. Nucleated cell counts per sample were estimated from amplification of reference gene primers within the assay. To quantify the absolute abundance of each unique TCRbeta CDR3 rearrangement, sequence reads were collapsed and filtered. For each sample, productive Simpson clonality was calculated as the square root of Simpson's diversity index across productive rearrangements. In its TCRdb copy, this immuneACCESS table keeps in-frame sequences only and misses some clones. Where compared with another copy, unresolved V genes explain less than half of these, and the others have no known cause. The DNA gave D and trimming, while V, J and clone size come from that table. The sample table holds hundreds of thousands of clones, of which less than 90% were seen once. The ten largest clonotypes hold 2.5% to 3% of the sample.

With regard to this clone: The specificity of this receptor is unknown. The record has no base qualities; no much larger clone is one base away.

Participants in the prospective study were enrolled through a virtual design, were aged about 18 to 100 years, and lived in about two dozen United States geographic areas. In the prospective study, cohorts were assigned on the basis of participant-reported clinical history obtained from a screening survey and a study questionnaire. ImmuneRACE Cohort 3 recovered participants were defined by two consecutive negative NP/OP PCR tests, healthcare professional clearance, or symptom resolution. In the prospective study, whole blood, serum and a nasopharyngeal or oropharyngeal swab were collected from each participant by mobile phlebotomists. Over a roughly 2-month period, participants in the prospective study had the option of providing additional blood draws and questionnaires. Blood samples from the prospective study were shipped frozen or at room temperature prior to DNA extraction.

The chain is made from TRBV5-5 and TRBJ2-4; TRBD2 lines up with 13 middle nucleotides. The sequencing input was PBMCs or T cells enriched from blood (not recorded which). The origin of this receptor is a young woman who had recovered from COVID-19. The CDR3 corresponds to CASSGLAGVNIQYF. The nucleotide sequence is given as TGTGCCAGCAGCGGACTAGCGGGGGTAAACATTCAGTACTTC.